The sequence of this TCR beta chain was determined in a study of blood T cell repertoires in COVID-19. Study-wide background: Samples of COVID-19 (acute and convalescent) were obtained from the United States, Italy and Spain. The cDNA or gDNA used as material had been derived from T cells, B-cell-depleted T cells, or PBMCs.

In the original processing: Reference gene primer amplification gave estimated nucleated cell counts. Here immunoSEQ multiplex PCR was the method, and the copy in TCRdb shows in-frame clones only, minus some. The V and J calls and the clone size are those of that table, but D and trimming were determined from the DNA. Of about 300,000 clones listed, 75% to 90% were seen once; the top ten hold 1.5% to 2%. Trimming stripped 7 bases from V and 0 bases from J, with 12 bases between. The germline V gene encodes CDR1 MNHEY and CDR2 SVGAGI. The CDR3 contains 15 residues. Sequencing used PBMCs or T cells enriched from blood (not recorded which). This chain links TRBV6-5 with TRBJ1-4, with D possibly TRBD1 on 5 matching bases. The clonotype comes from a woman between 35 and 50 years old who had recovered from COVID-19. This chain's CDR3 is CASKGQGTTNEKLFF. The DNA for the CDR3 is TGTGCCAGCAAGGGCCAGGGAACAACTAATGAAAAACTGTTTTTT.